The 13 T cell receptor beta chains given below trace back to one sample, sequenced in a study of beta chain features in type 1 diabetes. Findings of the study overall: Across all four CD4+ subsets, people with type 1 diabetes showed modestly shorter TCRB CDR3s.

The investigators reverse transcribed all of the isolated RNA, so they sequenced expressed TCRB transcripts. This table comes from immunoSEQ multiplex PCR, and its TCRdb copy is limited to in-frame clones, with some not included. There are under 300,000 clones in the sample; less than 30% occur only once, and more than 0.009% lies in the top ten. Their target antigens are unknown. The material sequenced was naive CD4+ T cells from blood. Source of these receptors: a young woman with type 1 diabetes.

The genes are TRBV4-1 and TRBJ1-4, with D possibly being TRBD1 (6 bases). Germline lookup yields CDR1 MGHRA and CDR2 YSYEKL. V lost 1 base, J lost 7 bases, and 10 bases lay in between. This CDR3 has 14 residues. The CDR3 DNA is TGCGCCAGCAGCCAAGGCAGGGGCGGTGAAAAACTGTTTTTT. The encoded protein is CASSQGRGGEKLFF.

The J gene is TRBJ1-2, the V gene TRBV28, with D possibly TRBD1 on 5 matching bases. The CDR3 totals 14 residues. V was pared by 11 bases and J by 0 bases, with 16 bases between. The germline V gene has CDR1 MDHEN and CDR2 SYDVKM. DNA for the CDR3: TGTGCCTGCAACCAAGGGGCCGCTAACTATGGCTACACCTTC. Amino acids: CACNQGAANYGYTF.

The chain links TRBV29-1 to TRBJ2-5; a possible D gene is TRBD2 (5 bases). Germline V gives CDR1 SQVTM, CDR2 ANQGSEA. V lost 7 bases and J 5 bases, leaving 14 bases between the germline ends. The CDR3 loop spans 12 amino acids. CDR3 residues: CSATKPMETQYF. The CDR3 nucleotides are TGCAGCGCGACTAAACCGATGGAGACCCAGTACTTC.

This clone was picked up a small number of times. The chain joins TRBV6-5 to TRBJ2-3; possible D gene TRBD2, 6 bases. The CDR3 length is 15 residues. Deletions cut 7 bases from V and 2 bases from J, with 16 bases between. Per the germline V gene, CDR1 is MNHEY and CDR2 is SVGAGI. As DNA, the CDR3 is TGTGCCAGCACCCCACCGGGGGATCTCACAGATACGCAGTATTTT. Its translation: CASTPPGDLTDTQYF.

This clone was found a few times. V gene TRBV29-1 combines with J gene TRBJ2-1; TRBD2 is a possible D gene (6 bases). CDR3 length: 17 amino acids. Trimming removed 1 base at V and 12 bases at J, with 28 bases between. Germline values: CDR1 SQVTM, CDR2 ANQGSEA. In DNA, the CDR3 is TGCAGCGTTGAAGGAAGGTCTGCGGGATCTCCGAATCCCCCGCAGTTCTTC. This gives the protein CSVEGRSAGSPNPPQFF.

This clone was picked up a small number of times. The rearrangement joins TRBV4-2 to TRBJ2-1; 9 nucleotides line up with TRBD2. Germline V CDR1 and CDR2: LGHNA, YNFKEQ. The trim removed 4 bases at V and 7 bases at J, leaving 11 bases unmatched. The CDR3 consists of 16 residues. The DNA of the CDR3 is TGTGCCAGCAGCCGTACTGGCCTAGCGGGATATAATGAGCAGTTCTTC. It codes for CASSRTGLAGYNEQFF.

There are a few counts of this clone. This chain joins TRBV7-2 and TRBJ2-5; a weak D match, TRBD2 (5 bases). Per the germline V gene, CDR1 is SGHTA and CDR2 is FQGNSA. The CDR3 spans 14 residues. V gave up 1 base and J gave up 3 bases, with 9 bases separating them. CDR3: CASSLGPGEETQYF. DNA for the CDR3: TGTGCCAGCAGCTTAGGGCCCGGGGAAGAGACCCAGTACTTC.

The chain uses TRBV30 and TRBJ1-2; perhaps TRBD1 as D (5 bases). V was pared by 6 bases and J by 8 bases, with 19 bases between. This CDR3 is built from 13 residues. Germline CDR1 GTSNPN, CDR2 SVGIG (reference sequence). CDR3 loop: CACQIGGMSGYTF. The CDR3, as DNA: TGTGCCTGCCAAATCGGGGGGATGAGCGGCTACACCTTC.

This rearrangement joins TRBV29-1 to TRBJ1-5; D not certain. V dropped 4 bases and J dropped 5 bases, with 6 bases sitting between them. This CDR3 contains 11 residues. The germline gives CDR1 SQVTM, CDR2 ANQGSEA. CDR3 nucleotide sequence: TGCAGCGTTGGCGACTATCAGCCCCAGCATTTT. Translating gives CSVGDYQPQHF.

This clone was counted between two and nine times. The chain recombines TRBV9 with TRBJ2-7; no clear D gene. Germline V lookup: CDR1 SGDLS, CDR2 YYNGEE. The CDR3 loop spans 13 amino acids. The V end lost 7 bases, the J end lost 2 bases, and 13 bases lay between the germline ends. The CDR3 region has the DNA TGTGCCAGCTCTGCGACAAGGCCCTACGAGCAGTACTTC. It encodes CASSATRPYEQYF.

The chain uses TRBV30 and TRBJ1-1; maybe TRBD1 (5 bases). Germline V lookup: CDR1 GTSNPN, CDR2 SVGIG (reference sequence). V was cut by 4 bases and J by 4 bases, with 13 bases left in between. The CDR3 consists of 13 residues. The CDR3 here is CAWTGPLFTEAFF. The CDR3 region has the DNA TGTGCCTGGACAGGGCCACTCTTCACTGAAGCTTTCTTT.

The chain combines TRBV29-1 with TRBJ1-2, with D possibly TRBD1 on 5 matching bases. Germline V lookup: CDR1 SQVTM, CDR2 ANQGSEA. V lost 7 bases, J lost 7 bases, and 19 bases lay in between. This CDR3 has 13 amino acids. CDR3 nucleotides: TGCAGCGCCCCCCGGCGGGGGACGTCTGGCTACACCTTC. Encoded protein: CSAPRRGTSGYTF. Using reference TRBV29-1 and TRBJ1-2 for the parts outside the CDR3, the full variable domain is SAVISQKPSRDICQRGTSLTIQCQVDSQVTMMFWYRQQPGQSLTLIATANQGSEATYESGFVIDKFPISRPNLTFSTLTVSNMSPEDSSIYLCSAPRRGTSGYTFGSGTRLTVV.

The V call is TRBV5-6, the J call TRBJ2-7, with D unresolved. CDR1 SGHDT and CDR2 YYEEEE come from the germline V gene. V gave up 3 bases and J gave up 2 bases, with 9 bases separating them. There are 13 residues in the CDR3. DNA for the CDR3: TGTGCCAGCAGCTGGGCTTCCCCCTACGAGCAGTACTTC. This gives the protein CASSWASPYEQYF.